This is a list of T cell receptor beta chains from one sample in a study of T cells expressing NK-cell markers. For each CDR3 protein, TCRdb gives one entry from its re-call of the 5' RACE reads, without DNA. The sample has 150,000 to 160,000 distinct CDR3 sequences; the top ten hold 37%. The sample consisted of blood T cells: a sorted CD56 or NKG2C T cell subset, CD4+ or CD8+ T cells, or bulk PBMC T cells (not recorded which). Source of these receptors: a woman aged 45-65 years in good health. CDR3s include the opening cysteine and the closing phenylalanine or tryptophan.

TRBJ2-7,13,TRBV24-1,CATSAQGLNEQYF
TRBJ2-7,14,TRBV6-5,CASSPQYGDYEQYF
TRBJ1-2,13,TRBV7-2,CASSLDSLYGYTF
TRBJ2-7,14,TRBV20-1,CSATELRGRGDQYF
TRBJ2-2,15,TRBV5-4,CALTSVGAGTGELFF
TRBJ2-1,14,TRBV20-1,CSASGFLATNEQFF
TRBJ2-5,14,TRBV27,CASRMTAGVETQYF
TRBJ2-3,13,TRBV9,CASSAPNADTQYF
TRBJ1-5,15,TRBV19,CASSMKGISNQPQHF
TRBJ2-1,16,TRBV5-1,CASSLSGTSSYNEQFF
TRBJ1-2,16,TRBV2,CASSEEEESANYGYTF
TRBJ2-7,13,TRBV27,CATSPSGAYEQYF
TRBJ2-1,15,TRBV3-1,CASSPVPGLEGEQFF
TRBJ2-5,13,TRBV28,CASKRGVGETQYF
TRBJ2-7,17,TRBV14,CASSSRAGPAGGYEQYF
TRBJ1-6,21,TRBV7-9,CASSLVADSQGFSSYNSPLHF
TRBJ2-1,17,TRBV7-9,CASSTLAGGFGDDEQFF
TRBJ1-2,14,TRBV12-3/TRBV12-4,CASSQRDRDYGYTF
TRBJ2-1,16,TRBV29-1,CSVGGRIPSSYNEQFF
TRBJ1-3,13,TRBV29-1,CSVLPGEGNTIYF
TRBJ2-2,15,TRBV9,CASRHSGAGTGELFF
TRBJ1-1,13,TRBV5-6,CASSLAGYTEAFF
TRBJ2-1,13,TRBV7-3,CASGPGRDNEQFF
TRBJ1-3,15,TRBV29-1,CSVEALEGSGNTIYF
TRBJ2-1,14,TRBV6-2/TRBV6-3,CASSPSGGLNEQFF
TRBJ2-1,16,TRBV14,CASSQEGHPSYNEQFF